The 9 T cell receptor beta chains reported below all come from one sample, sequenced in a study of human T cells and chemical hapten exposure. TCRdb called the RACE reads again in MiXCR, with one record for every CDR3 protein. The sample has about 190,000 distinct CDR3 sequences, about 25% seen once. Time point denoted: patch test 3, about 24 weeks after DPC sensitization. The treatment was: therapeutic diphenylcyclopropenone sensitization with weekly scalp DPC. The material was whole blood, obtained in connection with sensitization to the hapten diphenylcyclopropenone (DPC). The receptor set was obtained from a woman aged 40 to 50 with alopecia areata. Some clones in this sample may be carry-over from other donors' samples.

This clonotype was counted many times. The rearrangement uses TRBV23-1 and TRBJ2-3; D possibly corresponds to TRBD1 (5 bases). TRBV23-1 belongs to the ORF category, with a function that is uncertain. Trimming stripped 1 base from V and 3 bases from J, with 14 bases between. The CDR3 runs 16 residues. In DNA, the CDR3 is TGCGCCAGCAGTCAATTCCAGGGCAAGGAGACAGATACGCAGTATTTT. This sequence encodes CASSQFQGKETDTQYF.

This clonotype was counted a few times. This chain joins TRBV7-2 and TRBJ2-1, with D possibly called TRBD1 or TRBD2 (6 bases each). V was trimmed by 9 bases and J by 0 bases, leaving 18 bases between them. Germline V CDR1 and CDR2: SGHTA, FQGNSA. The CDR3 consists of 16 residues. CDR3: CASRGYIGSSYNEQFF. The CDR3, as DNA: TGTGCCAGTAGGGGGTACATCGGGAGCTCCTACAATGAGCAGTTCTTC.

A few counts support this clonotype. The rearrangement uses TRBV4-2 and TRBJ2-6, with TRBD2 matching over 14 bases. Per the germline V gene, CDR1 is LGHNA and CDR2 is YNFKEQ. The ends lost 4 bases at V and 0 bases at J; junction bases unmatched: 2. This CDR3 is 18 amino acids long. The DNA for the CDR3 is TGTGCCAGCAGCCCGGGGACTAGCGGGGGCTCTGGGGCCAACGTCCTGACTTTC. This translates into CASSPGTSGGSGANVLTF.

V is TRBV28 and J is TRBJ1-1; the match to TRBD1 covers 8 bases. Germline loops: CDR1 MDHEN, CDR2 SYDVKM. The CDR3 contains 13 residues. Losses at the gene ends were 2 bases for V and 10 bases for J; bases not matched to a gene: 6. The CDR3 loop reads CASSLTDRGRAFF. The CDR3 DNA reads TGTGCCAGCAGTTTAACCGACAGGGGAAGAGCTTTCTTT. Full variable domain (missing parts from reference TRBV28 and TRBJ1-1): DVKVTQSSRYLVKRTGEKVFLECVQDMDHENMFWYRQDPGLGLRLIYFSYDVKMKEKGDIPEGYSVSREKKERFSLILESASTNQTSMYLCASSLTDRGRAFFGQGTRLTVV.

V is TRBV5-1 and J is TRBJ2-7, with 10 bases identical to TRBD2. The CDR3 runs to 15 residues. Per the germline V gene, CDR1 is SGHRS and CDR2 is YFSETQ. The J segment lost 1 base and the V segment lost 3 bases, leaving 4 bases of the junction unmatched. The CDR3, as DNA: TGCGCCAGCAGCTGGGGGACTAGCGAGTCCTACGAGCAGTACTTC. It specifies CASSWGTSESYEQYF.

There are many counts of this clonotype. V usage is TRBV20-1 and J usage is TRBJ2-7; TRBD2 might be the D (6 bases). CDR1 is DFQATT, CDR2 SNEGSKA, per germline (reference sequence). This CDR3 has 13 residues. Trimming removed 1 base from V and 6 bases from J, with 13 bases in between. CDR3 residues: CSARVEVGGEQYF. In DNA form, the CDR3 reads TGCAGTGCTAGAGTCGAGGTGGGGGGCGAGCAGTACTTC.

This clonotype was found a few times. The chain combines TRBV11-1 with TRBJ2-7; 10 bases map to TRBD2. V shed 3 bases and J 2 bases; nucleotides not matched to a gene: 13. Germline V gives CDR1 SGHAT, CDR2 FQDESV (reference sequence). The CDR3 sequence is 18 residues long. The CDR3 sequence: CASSFFALAGVGPYEQYF. The CDR3 DNA sequence: TGTGCCAGCAGCTTCTTTGCGCTAGCGGGAGTTGGGCCCTACGAGCAGTACTTC.

This clonotype was seen only a few times. The chain is built from TRBV6-6 and TRBJ2-7; a weak D match, TRBD1 (6 bases). This CDR3 comprises 12 residues. The germline CDR1 and CDR2 sequences are MNHNY and SVGAGI (reference sequence). Between the trimmed V and J ends, which lost 6 bases and 6 bases, there was a span of 12 bases. The CDR3 region is CASRLLGGEQYF. For the CDR3, the DNA is TGTGCCAGCAGGCTATTAGGGGGCGAGCAGTACTTC.

The J gene is TRBJ2-3, the V gene TRBV29-1; D call uncertain. Germline V gene data show CDR1 as SQVTM and CDR2 as ANQGSEA. V was pared by 3 bases and J by 1 base, with 8 bases between. The CDR3 contains 13 residues. The CDR3 DNA reads TGCAGCGTTGAGCGTGCACGCACAGATACGCAGTATTTT. It translates to CSVERARTDTQYF.